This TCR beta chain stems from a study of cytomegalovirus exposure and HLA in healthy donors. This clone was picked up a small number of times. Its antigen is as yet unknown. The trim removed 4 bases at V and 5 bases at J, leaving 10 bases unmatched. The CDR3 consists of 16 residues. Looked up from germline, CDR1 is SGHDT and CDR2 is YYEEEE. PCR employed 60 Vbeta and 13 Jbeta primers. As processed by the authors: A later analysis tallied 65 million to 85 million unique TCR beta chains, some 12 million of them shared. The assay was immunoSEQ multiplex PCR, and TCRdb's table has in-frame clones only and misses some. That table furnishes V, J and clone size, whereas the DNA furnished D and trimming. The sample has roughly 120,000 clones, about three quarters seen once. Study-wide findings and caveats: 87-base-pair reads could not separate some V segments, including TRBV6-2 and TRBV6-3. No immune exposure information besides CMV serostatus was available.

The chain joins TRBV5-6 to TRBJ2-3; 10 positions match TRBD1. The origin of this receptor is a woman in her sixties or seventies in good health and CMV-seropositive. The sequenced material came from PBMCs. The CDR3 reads CASSPLRDRGVDTQYF. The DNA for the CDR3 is TGTGCCAGCAGCCCCTTGCGGGACAGGGGAGTAGATACGCAGTATTTT.